One TCR beta chain is described in this entry. Its specificity is unknown. This entry comes from a study of OX40 agonist ivuxolimab in advanced cancers. TCRdb's copy holds only in-frame clones and misses some; the assay was immunoSEQ multiplex PCR. The sample contains around 79,000 clones, around nine tenths of which appear only once. Whole-study findings and limits: Doses of 0.1 to 3.0 mg/kg were accompanied by clonal expansion of CD4+ and CD8+ blood T cells by week 6.

The CDR3 covers 15 residues. The V and J ends lost 0 bases and 4 bases respectively, with 12 bases between them. Germline V gives CDR1 SGHTA, CDR2 FQGNSA. Peripheral blood came from all dose cohorts at three timepoints. The clonotype comes from an adult with an advanced solid tumor such as melanoma, head and neck, liver or kidney cancer. The material sequenced was CD4+ or CD8+ T cells sorted from blood, taken in a trial of the OX40 agonist ivuxolimab. The gene calls are TRBV7-2 and TRBJ1-2; TRBD1 is a possible D gene (5 bases). CDR3 residues: CASSLAGDRGYGYTF. As DNA, the CDR3 is TGTGCCAGCAGCTTAGCGGGGGATAGAGGCTATGGCTACACCTTC.